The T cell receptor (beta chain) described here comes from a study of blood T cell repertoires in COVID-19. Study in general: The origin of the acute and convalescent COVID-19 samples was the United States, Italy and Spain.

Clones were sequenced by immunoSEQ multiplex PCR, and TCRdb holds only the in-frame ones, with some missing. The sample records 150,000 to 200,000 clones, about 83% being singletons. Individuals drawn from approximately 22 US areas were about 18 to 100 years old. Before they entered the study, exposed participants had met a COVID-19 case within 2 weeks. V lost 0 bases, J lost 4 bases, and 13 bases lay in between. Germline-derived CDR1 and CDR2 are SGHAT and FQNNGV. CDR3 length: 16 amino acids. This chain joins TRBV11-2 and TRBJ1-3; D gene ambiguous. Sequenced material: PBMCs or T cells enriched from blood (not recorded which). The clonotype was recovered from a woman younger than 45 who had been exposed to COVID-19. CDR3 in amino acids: CASSLDAGSHGNTIYF. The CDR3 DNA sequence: TGTGCCAGCAGCTTAGATGCCGGGAGCCACGGAAACACCATATATTTT.